This entry lists 25 T cell receptor beta chains sequenced from one sample in a study of blood T cell repertoires in COVID-19. Sequenced by immunoSEQ multiplex PCR; TCRdb stores in-frame clones only, minus some. The data contain some 210,000 clones, 92% of them singletons. Sequencing was carried out using peripheral blood. The source of these receptors is a man aged 60 to 69 with COVID-19, enrolled during active disease.

The chain has TRBV19 and TRBJ2-3; D not certain. The CDR3 contains 15 residues. Trimming cost V 7 bases and J 0 bases, with 14 bases left between them. Per the germline V gene, CDR1 is LNHDA and CDR2 is SQIVND (reference sequence). The DNA for the CDR3 is TGTGCCAGTATGGGCGCTTCTACTAGCACAGATACGCAGTATTTT. Protein: CASMGASTSTDTQYF.

This chain links TRBV19 with TRBJ1-2; the D gene is possibly TRBD1 (6 bases). CDR3 length: 15 residues. The V end was cut by 3 bases, the J end by 4 bases, with 15 bases between. Germline V gene sequence: CDR1 LNHDA, CDR2 SQIVND (reference sequence). The CDR3 region is CASSIHPTGTYGYTF. DNA for the CDR3: TGTGCCAGTAGTATCCACCCCACAGGGACCTATGGCTACACCTTC.

The rearrangement uses TRBV4-1 and TRBJ2-1, with D unresolved. V dropped 0 bases and J dropped 5 bases, with 11 bases sitting between them. The CDR3 totals 15 residues. Germline CDR1 reads MGHRA; CDR2 reads YSYEKL. The CDR3 sequence: CASSQDPGLNNEQFF. The CDR3 DNA follows: TGCGCCAGCAGCCAAGATCCAGGCTTGAACAATGAGCAGTTCTTC.

This chain joins TRBV28 and TRBJ1-1, with D maybe TRBD1 (5 bases). In germline, CDR1 is MDHEN, CDR2 SYDVKM. V lost 6 bases, J lost 1 base, and 9 bases lay in between. The CDR3 has 13 amino acids. DNA of the CDR3: TGTGCCAGCAGGTTAGGACAGAACACTGAAGCTTTCTTT. Translation gives CASRLGQNTEAFF.

This clone was seen once. The chain employs TRBV27 and TRBJ2-1; TRBD2 aligns across 9 bases. There are 15 residues in the CDR3. V lost 3 bases to trimming and J lost 7 bases; unmatched junction nucleotides: 7. Germline CDR1 MNHEY, CDR2 SMNVEV (reference sequence). CDR3 bases: TGTGCCAGCAGTTTCCCCAGCGGGGGGTTAAATGAGCAGTTCTTC. Translated, it gives CASSFPSGGLNEQFF.

The V call is TRBV19, the J call TRBJ2-3, with 7 positions matching TRBD2. Germline V gives CDR1 LNHDA, CDR2 SQIVND (reference sequence). Trimming at V came to 5 bases and at J to 9 bases, leaving 8 bases not matched to a gene. The length of the CDR3 is 13 residues. The CDR3 spells CASSPASGGTQYF. The CDR3 DNA is TGTGCCAGTAGTCCCGCTAGCGGAGGCACGCAGTATTTT.

This sequence joins TRBV5-1 and TRBJ2-3; 7 nucleotides line up with TRBD1. The ends lost 1 base at V and 2 bases at J; junction bases unmatched: 16. This CDR3 is 19 amino acids long. CDR1 and CDR2 (germline): SGHRS, YFSETQ. The CDR3 sequence: CASSLWTGGAGGHTDTQYF. CDR3 DNA: TGCGCCAGCAGCTTGTGGACAGGCGGAGCCGGAGGTCACACAGATACGCAGTATTTT.

The chain combines TRBV28 with TRBJ2-6; D unresolved. CDR3 size: 14 residues. The V end lost 5 bases, the J end lost 1 base, and 6 bases lay between the germline ends. CDR1 and CDR2 from the germline V gene are MDHEN and SYDVKM. The CDR3: CASSRSSGANVLTF. The CDR3 region has the DNA TGTGCCAGCAGTCGGTCATCTGGGGCCAACGTCCTGACTTTC.

The rearrangement joins TRBV29-1 to TRBJ2-7; maybe TRBD2 (5 bases). This CDR3 is 10 amino acids long. Deletions cut 6 bases from V and 7 bases from J, with 10 bases between. The V gene's germline CDR1 is SQVTM and CDR2 ANQGSEA. This CDR3 is CSVRTGEQYF. In DNA, the CDR3 is TGCAGCGTCCGGACTGGGGAGCAGTACTTC.

The V gene is TRBV3-1 (or the pseudogene TRBV3-2), the J gene TRBJ1-5; D is unresolved. The germline V gene encodes CDR1 LGHDT and CDR2 YNNKEL (reference sequence). V was pared by 0 bases and J by 0 bases, with 3 bases between. The CDR3 length is 14 residues. CDR3 loop: CASSQDYSNQPQHF. CDR3 DNA sequence: TGTGCCAGCAGCCAAGATTATAGCAATCAGCCCCAGCATTTT.

The genes are TRBV19 and TRBJ1-1, with D tentatively TRBD1 (6 bases). Germline CDR1 is LNHDA and CDR2 is SQIVND (reference sequence). The CDR3 totals 17 residues. The germline V and J ends were trimmed by 1 base and 0 bases, with 15 bases remaining between them. CDR3 protein: CASSIGWGRYLNTEAFF. DNA for the CDR3: TGTGCCAGTAGTATAGGATGGGGGCGTTACTTGAACACTGAAGCTTTCTTT.

The V gene is TRBV11-2, the J gene TRBJ2-1, with no clear D. CDR1 and CDR2 (germline): SGHAT, FQNNGV. The CDR3 is made up of 15 amino acids. Trimming cost V 1 base and J 6 bases, with 13 bases left between them. The CDR3 region is CASSLGLQVVNEQFF. CDR3 in DNA: TGTGCCAGCAGCTTAGGTCTCCAGGTGGTCAATGAGCAGTTCTTC.

V and J are TRBV6-6 and TRBJ2-1, with TRBD2 matching over 8 bases. The trim removed 2 bases at V and 6 bases at J, leaving 6 bases unmatched. The CDR3 sequence is 15 residues long. The V gene's germline CDR1 is MNHNY and CDR2 SVGAGI (reference sequence). In DNA form, the CDR3 reads TGTGCCAGCAGTTACGGCAGCGGGGGTGGCAATGAGCAGTTCTTC. This encodes CASSYGSGGGNEQFF.

The chain uses TRBV18 and TRBJ1-2, with 12 positions matching TRBD1. The CDR3 is 18 amino acids. V was pared by 0 bases and J by 7 bases, with 12 bases of the junction left unmatched. CDR1 and CDR2 from the germline V gene are KGHSH and LQKENI. The CDR3 loop is CASSPPDGTGGPRGGYTF. Written as DNA, the CDR3 is TGTGCCAGCTCACCACCCGACGGGACAGGGGGCCCGAGGGGTGGCTACACCTTC.

The gene calls are TRBV7-2 and TRBJ1-2, with 8 positions matching TRBD1. Germline CDR1 SGHTA, CDR2 FQGNSA. The CDR3 runs 16 residues. Trimming took 5 bases from V and 8 from J; bases not matched to a gene: 16. The chain's CDR3 is CASSPPAGRGRLGYTF. Written as DNA, the CDR3 is TGTGCCAGCAGCCCTCCCGCAGGCAGGGGGCGCCTCGGCTACACCTTC. The variable domain in full, with the rest retrieved from reference TRBV7-2 and TRBJ1-2, is GAGVSQSPSNKVTEKGKDVELRCDPISGHTALYWYRQSLGQGLEFLIYFQGNSAPDKSGLPSDRFSAERTGGSVSTLTIQRTQQEDSAVYLCASSPPAGRGRLGYTFGSGTRLTVV.

This chain connects TRBV12-3 or TRBV12-4 to TRBJ1-5, with a tentative D call TRBD1 (5 bases). The V end was cut by 2 bases, the J end by 12 bases, with 8 bases between. This CDR3 has 11 residues. The CDR3, as DNA: TGTGCCAGCAGTTTAAAGGGGAACCAGCATTTT. This gives the protein CASSLKGNQHF.

The CDR3: CASSLGTGPANTGELFF. The CDR3 DNA reads TGTGCCAGCAGCCTCGGGACAGGGCCCGCGAACACCGGGGAGCTGTTTTTT. The rearrangement joins TRBV5-8 to TRBJ2-2; TRBD1 aligns across 9 bases. V was clipped by 4 bases and J by 0 bases; unmatched bases: 7. The CDR3 totals 17 residues. Germline V lookup: CDR1 SGHTS, CDR2 YDEGEE. The variable domain in full, completed from reference TRBV5-8 and TRBJ2-2, reads EAGVTQSPTHLIKTRGQQATLRCSPISGHTSVYWYQQALGLGLQFLLWYDEGEERNRGNFPPRFSGRQFPNYSSELNVNALELEDSALYLCASSLGTGPANTGELFFGEGSRLTVL.

V gene TRBV4-1 combines with J gene TRBJ2-2, with 7 bases identical to TRBD2. This CDR3 comprises 15 residues. Germline V gene lookup returns CDR1 MGHRA and CDR2 YSYEKL. J was trimmed by 5 bases and V by 4 bases; bases with no gene match: 7. CDR3 sequence reads: CASSRGRVATGELFF. In nucleotides, the CDR3 is TGCGCCAGCAGCCGAGGGAGGGTCGCGACCGGGGAGCTGTTTTTT.

This chain links TRBV7-2 with TRBJ2-5; no clear D gene. Germline lookup yields CDR1 SGHTA and CDR2 FQGNSA. The CDR3 length is 14 residues. V lost 5 bases and J lost 9, with 19 bases in between. CDR3 sequence (DNA): TGTGCCAGCAGCCCCCAGACATCCCAAAAGGCCCAGTACTTC. The encoded protein is CASSPQTSQKAQYF.

The V call is TRBV4-3, the J call TRBJ1-2, with a tentative D call TRBD1 (5 bases). Per germline, CDR1 LGHNA and CDR2 YSLEER. Trimming stripped 2 bases from V and 0 bases from J, with 19 bases between. This CDR3 comprises 18 residues. The DNA of the CDR3 is TGCGCCAGCAGCCAATCACCGGGGGGACCTCTCCCTAACTATGGCTACACCTTC. This gives the protein CASSQSPGGPLPNYGYTF.

The table lists this clone with a few counts. The chain links TRBV6-2 or TRBV6-3 to TRBJ1-2; 8 nucleotides match TRBD1. This CDR3 is 15 amino acids long. The J segment lost 5 bases and the V segment lost 1 base, leaving 6 bases of the junction unmatched. Germline V lookup: CDR1 MNHEY, CDR2 SVGEGT. This CDR3 reads CASSYLGQVLYGYTF. In nucleotides, the CDR3 is TGTGCCAGCAGTTACTTGGGACAGGTCTTATATGGCTACACCTTC.

The chain links TRBV4-1 to TRBJ1-3; D remains unclear. The germline V and J ends were trimmed by 0 bases and 0 bases, with 9 bases remaining between them. This CDR3 has 16 residues. In germline, CDR1 is MGHRA, CDR2 YSYEKL. CDR3 protein: CASSQDRVHSGNTIYF. CDR3 DNA: TGCGCCAGCAGCCAAGATCGAGTCCACTCTGGAAACACCATATATTTT.

The rearrangement links TRBV4-1 to TRBJ2-2, with D possibly matching TRBD2 (5 bases). V lost 4 bases and J 3 bases, leaving 6 bases between the germline ends. Per the germline V gene, CDR1 is MGHRA and CDR2 is YSYEKL. CDR3 length: 13 residues. The CDR3 protein is CASSREHTGELFF. Here the CDR3 DNA reads TGCGCCAGCAGCCGGGAGCACACCGGGGAGCTGTTTTTT.

CDR3 sequence: CASSVLKRGIYEQYF. In DNA, the CDR3 is TGTGCCAGCTCAGTTTTGAAGCGGGGGATCTACGAGCAGTACTTC. This chain uses TRBV28 with TRBJ2-7, with 8 bases identical to TRBD2. The germline V gene has CDR1 MDHEN and CDR2 SYDVKM. The CDR3 contains 15 residues. Losses at the gene ends were 8 bases for V and 3 bases for J; bases not matched to a gene: 12. The full variable domain, with the rest looked up from reference TRBV28 and TRBJ2-7, is DVKVTQSSRYLVKRTGEKVFLECVQDMDHENMFWYRQDPGLGLRLIYFSYDVKMKEKGDIPEGYSVSREKKERFSLILESASTNQTSMYLCASSVLKRGIYEQYFGPGTRLTVT.

This chain uses TRBV7-3 with TRBJ2-3, with TRBD1 identical over 10 bases. The CDR3 is 17 residues long. In germline, CDR1 is SGHTA, CDR2 FQGTGA. V shed 5 bases and J 3 bases; nucleotides not matched to a gene: 11. The CDR3 loop reads CASSPGQGEYGTDTQYF. The CDR3 DNA sequence: TGTGCCAGCAGCCCCGGACAGGGGGAGTATGGTACAGATACGCAGTATTTT. Based on the CDR3 plus reference TRBV7-3 and TRBJ2-3, the full variable domain is GAGVSQTPSNKVTEKGKYVELRCDPISGHTALYWYRQSLGQGPEFLIYFQGTGAADDSGLPNDRFFAVRPEGSVSTLKIQRTERGDSAVYLCASSPGQGEYGTDTQYFGPGTRLTVL.